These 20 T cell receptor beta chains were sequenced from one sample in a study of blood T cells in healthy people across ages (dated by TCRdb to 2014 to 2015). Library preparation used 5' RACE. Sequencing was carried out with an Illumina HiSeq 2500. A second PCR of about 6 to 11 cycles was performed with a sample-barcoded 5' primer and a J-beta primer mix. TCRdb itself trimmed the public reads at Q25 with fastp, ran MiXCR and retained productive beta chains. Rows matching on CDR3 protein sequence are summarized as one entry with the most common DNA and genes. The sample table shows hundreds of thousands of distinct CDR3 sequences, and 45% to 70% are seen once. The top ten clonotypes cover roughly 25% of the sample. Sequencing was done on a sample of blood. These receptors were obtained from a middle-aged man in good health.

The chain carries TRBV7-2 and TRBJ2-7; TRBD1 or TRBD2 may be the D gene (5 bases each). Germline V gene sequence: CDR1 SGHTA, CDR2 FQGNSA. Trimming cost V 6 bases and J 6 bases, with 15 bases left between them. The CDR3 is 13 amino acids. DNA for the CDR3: TGTGCCAGCAGGATAGACCAGGGACGCGAGCAGTACTTC. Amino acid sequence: CASRIDQGREQYF.

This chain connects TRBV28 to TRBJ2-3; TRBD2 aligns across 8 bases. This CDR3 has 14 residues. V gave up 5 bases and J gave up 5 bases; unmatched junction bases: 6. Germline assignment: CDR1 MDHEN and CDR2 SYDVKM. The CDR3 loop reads CASSNSGAVDTQYF. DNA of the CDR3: TGTGCCAGCAGTAATAGCGGGGCAGTAGATACGCAGTATTTT.

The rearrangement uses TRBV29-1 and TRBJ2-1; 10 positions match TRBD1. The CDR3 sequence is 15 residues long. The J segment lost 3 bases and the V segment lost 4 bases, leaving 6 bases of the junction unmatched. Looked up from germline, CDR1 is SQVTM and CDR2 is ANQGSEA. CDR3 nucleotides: TGCAGCGTTGGGCTGGGACAGGGGCGCTACAATGAGCAGTTCTTC. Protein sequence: CSVGLGQGRYNEQFF.

The CDR3 spells CASSSRESVGQGAPKLFF. The CDR3 DNA follows: TGTGCCAGCAGCTCCCGAGAAAGCGTTGGACAGGGGGCACCAAAACTGTTTTTT. The chain joins TRBV7-9 to TRBJ1-4; 11 bases map to TRBD1. Germline loops: CDR1 SEHNR, CDR2 FQNEAQ (reference sequence). The CDR3 length is 18 residues. Trimming cost V 4 bases and J 10 bases; bases outside gene matches: 17.

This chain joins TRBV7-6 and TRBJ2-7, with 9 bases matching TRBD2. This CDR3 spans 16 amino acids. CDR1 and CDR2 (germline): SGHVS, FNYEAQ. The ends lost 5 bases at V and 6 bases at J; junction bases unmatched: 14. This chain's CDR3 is CASSLLTSGGEGEQYF. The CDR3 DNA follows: TGTGCCAGCAGCCTTTTGACTAGCGGAGGAGAGGGCGAGCAGTACTTC.

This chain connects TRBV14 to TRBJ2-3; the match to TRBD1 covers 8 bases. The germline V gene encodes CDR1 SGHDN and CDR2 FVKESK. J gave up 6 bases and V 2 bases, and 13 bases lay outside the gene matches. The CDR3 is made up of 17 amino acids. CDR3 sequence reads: CASSQSVGTGLADTQYF. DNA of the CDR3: TGTGCCAGCAGCCAATCCGTGGGGACAGGACTTGCGGATACGCAGTATTTT.

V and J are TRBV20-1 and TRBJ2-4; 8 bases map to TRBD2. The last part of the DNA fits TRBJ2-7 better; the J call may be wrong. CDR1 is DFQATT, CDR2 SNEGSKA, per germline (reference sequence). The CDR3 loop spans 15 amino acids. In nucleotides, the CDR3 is TGCAGTGCACAGAAGCTTAGCGGGGCTTCATACGAGCAGTACTTC. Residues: CSAQKLSGASYEQYF.

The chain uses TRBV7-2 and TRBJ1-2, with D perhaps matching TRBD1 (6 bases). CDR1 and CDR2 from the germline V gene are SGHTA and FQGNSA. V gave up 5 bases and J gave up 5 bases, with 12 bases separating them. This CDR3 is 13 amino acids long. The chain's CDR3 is CASSVGARYGYTF. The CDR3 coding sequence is TGTGCCAGCAGCGTGGGGGCTAGATATGGCTACACCTTC.

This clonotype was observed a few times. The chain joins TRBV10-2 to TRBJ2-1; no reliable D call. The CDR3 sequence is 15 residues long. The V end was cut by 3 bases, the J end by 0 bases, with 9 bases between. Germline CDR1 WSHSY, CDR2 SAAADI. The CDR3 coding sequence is TGCGCCAGCAGTGAAGGAATCAGCTCCTACAATGAGCAGTTCTTC. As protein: CASSEGISSYNEQFF.

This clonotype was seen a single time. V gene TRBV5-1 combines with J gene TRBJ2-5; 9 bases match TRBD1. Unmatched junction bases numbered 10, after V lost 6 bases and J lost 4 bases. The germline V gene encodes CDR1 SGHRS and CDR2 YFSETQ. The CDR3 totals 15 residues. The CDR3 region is CASTPPGQGRETQYF. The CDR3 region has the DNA TGCGCCAGCACCCCTCCGGGACAGGGAAGAGAGACCCAGTACTTC.

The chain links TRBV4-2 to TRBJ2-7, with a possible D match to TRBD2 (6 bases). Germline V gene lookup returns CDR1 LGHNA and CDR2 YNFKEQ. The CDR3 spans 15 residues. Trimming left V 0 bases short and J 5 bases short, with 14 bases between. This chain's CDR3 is CASSQDGTSFDEQYF. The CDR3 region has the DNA TGTGCCAGCAGCCAAGATGGGACTTCCTTCGACGAGCAGTACTTC.

The chain's CDR3 is CASSYSSGRDTRTDTQYF. CDR3 nucleotide sequence: TGTGCCAGCAGTTACTCTAGCGGGAGGGATACAAGAACAGATACGCAGTATTTT. The rearrangement joins TRBV6-2 or TRBV6-3 to TRBJ2-3; 11 nucleotides agree with TRBD2. Germline CDR1 reads MNHEY; CDR2 reads SVGEGT. V lost 0 bases to trimming and J lost 3 bases; unmatched junction nucleotides: 8. This CDR3 is 18 amino acids long.

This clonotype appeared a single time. The CDR3 DNA sequence: TGCAGTGCTGGAGTCAACAGCGGGGGGGCCGCAGATACGCAGTATTTT. Amino acid sequence: CSAGVNSGGAADTQYF. The J gene is TRBJ2-3, the V gene TRBV20-1; 10 bases align to TRBD2. Germline CDR1 reads DFQATT; CDR2 reads SNEGSKA (reference sequence). This CDR3 spans 16 amino acids. The J segment lost 4 bases and the V segment lost 5 bases, leaving 12 bases of the junction unmatched.

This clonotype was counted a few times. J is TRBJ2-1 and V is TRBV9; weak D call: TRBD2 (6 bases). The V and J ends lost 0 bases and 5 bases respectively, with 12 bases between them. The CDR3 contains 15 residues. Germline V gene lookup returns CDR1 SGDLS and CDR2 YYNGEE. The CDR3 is CASSVVWGEHNEQFF. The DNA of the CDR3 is TGTGCCAGCAGCGTAGTCTGGGGGGAGCACAATGAGCAGTTCTTC.

The CDR3 is CASSTLTGTTYGYTF. In DNA form, the CDR3 reads TGTGCCAGCAGCACTCTGACAGGGACGACCTATGGCTACACCTTC. The chain links TRBV9 to TRBJ1-2; 7 bases match TRBD1. V shed 4 bases and J 4 bases; nucleotides not matched to a gene: 10. Germline V gene lookup returns CDR1 SGDLS and CDR2 YYNGEE. CDR3 size: 15 residues.

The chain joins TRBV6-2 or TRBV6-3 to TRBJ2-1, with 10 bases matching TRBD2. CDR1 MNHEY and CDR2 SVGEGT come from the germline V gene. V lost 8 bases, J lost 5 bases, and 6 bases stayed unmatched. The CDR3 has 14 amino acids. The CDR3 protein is CASGGLAPHNEQFF. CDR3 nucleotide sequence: TGTGCCAGCGGGGGACTAGCGCCTCACAATGAGCAGTTCTTC.

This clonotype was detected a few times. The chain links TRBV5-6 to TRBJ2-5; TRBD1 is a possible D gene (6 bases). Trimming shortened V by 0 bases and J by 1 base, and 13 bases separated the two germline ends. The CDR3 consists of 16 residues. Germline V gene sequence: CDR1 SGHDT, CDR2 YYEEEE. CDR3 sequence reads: CASSLVQAGVQETQYF. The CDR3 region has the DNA TGTGCCAGCAGCTTGGTTCAGGCAGGGGTCCAAGAGACCCAGTACTTC.

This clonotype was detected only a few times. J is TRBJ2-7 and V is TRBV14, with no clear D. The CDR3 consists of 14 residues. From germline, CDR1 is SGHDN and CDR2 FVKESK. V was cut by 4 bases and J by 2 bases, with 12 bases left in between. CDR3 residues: CASSPRLTAYEQYF. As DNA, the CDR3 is TGTGCCAGCAGCCCGCGCCTCACGGCCTACGAGCAGTACTTC.

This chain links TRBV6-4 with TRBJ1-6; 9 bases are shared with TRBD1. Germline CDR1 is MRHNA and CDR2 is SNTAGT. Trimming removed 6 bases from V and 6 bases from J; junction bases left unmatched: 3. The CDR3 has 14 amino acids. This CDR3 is CASSMGQGNSPLHF. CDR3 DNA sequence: TGTGCCAGCAGCATGGGACAGGGTAATTCACCCCTCCACTTT.

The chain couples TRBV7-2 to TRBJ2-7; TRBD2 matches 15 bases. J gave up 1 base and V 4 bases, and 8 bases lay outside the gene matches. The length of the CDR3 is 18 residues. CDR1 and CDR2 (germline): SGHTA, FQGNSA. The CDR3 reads CASSWGLAGGSESYEQYF. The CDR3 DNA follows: TGTGCCAGCAGCTGGGGACTAGCGGGGGGCTCGGAGTCCTACGAGCAGTACTTC.